This TCR beta chain was documented in a study of CD8+ T cells in alopecia areata. Details on this clone: The antigen is unknown.

The germline V gene has CDR1 SNHLY and CDR2 FYNNEI. Trimming left V 6 bases short and J 6 bases short, with 8 bases between. The CDR3 has 11 amino acids. The treatment denotes: oral pan-JAK inhibitor, 5-10 mg twice daily. The investigators collected lesional scalp punch biopsies and peripheral blood from alopecia areata patients. The study's findings and limits: Higher clonality and more expanded CD8+ clones appeared in lesional than normal scalp.

cDNA serving as the sequencing template came from extracted, reverse transcribed RNA. Sequencing was performed with immunoSEQ multiplex PCR; in TCRdb, only in-frame clones are kept and a portion is missing. This sample has some 220,000 clones, with 50% to 60% found just once. Material: CD4+ T cells sorted from blood, obtained at week 4, from a patient treated with tofacitinib. This clonotype originated in a human donor with alopecia areata. The chain combines TRBV2 with TRBJ1-2; no firm D call. The CDR3 sequence is CASRNPDGYTF. As DNA, the CDR3 is TGTGCCAGCAGGAACCCCGATGGCTACACCTTC.